Listed below are T cell receptor beta chains from one sample, sequenced in a study of blood T cells in healthy people across ages. TCRdb ran MiXCR on the 5' RACE reads and lists one entry per CDR3 protein. The sample gives about 1 million distinct CDR3 sequences, 45% of which show up once; 15% to 20% is in the top ten. The sample taken for sequencing was blood. These receptors came from an older woman in good health. CDR3s include the opening cysteine and the closing phenylalanine or tryptophan. The D gene is left open where the match is weak. Size is omitted from some rows. Given values are once, few, many or a class for expanded clones.

CSASPEETQFF	TGCAGTGCTAGCCCGGAAGAGACCCAGTTCTTC	NA	TRBV20-1	TRBJ2-1	NA
CASSNYRLVGDTQYF	TGTGCCAGCAGTAACTACAGACTAGTGGGAGATACGCAGTATTTT	NA	TRBV6-2/TRBV6-3	TRBJ2-3	NA
CASSDRGGDTEAFF	TGCGCCAGCAGCGACAGGGGTGGGGACACTGAAGCTTTCTTT	NA	TRBV10-2	TRBJ1-1	TRBD1
CAISEGIGGAEAFF	TGTGCCATCAGTGAGGGGATCGGGGGGGCTGAAGCTTTCTTT	NA	TRBV10-3	TRBJ1-1	NA
CASNPTGVQYEQYF	TGTGCCAGCAATCCGACAGGGGTACAGTACGAGCAGTACTTC	NA	TRBV27	TRBJ2-7	TRBD1
CASREPGGGETQYF	TGTGCCAGCAGAGAGCCGGGGGGAGGAGAGACCCAGTACTTC	few	TRBV12-3/TRBV12-4	TRBJ2-5	TRBD2
CASSPGLAGLGYNEQFF	TGCGCCAGCAGCCCGGGACTAGCGGGACTCGGGTACAATGAGCAGTTCTTC	NA	TRBV5-1	TRBJ2-1	TRBD2
CASSVGGRNNEQFF	TGTGCCAGCAGCGTAGGTGGTCGAAACAATGAGCAGTTCTTC	NA	TRBV9	TRBJ2-1	NA
CASSLQETRYF	TGCGCCAGCAGCTTACAAGAGACCCGGTACTTC	NA	TRBV5-1	TRBJ2-5	NA
CASSLRQGDYGYTF	TGTGCCAGCAGCTTAAGACAGGGGGACTATGGCTACACCTTC	few	TRBV7-9	TRBJ1-2	TRBD1
CASSPDAADYGYTF	TGTGCCAGCTCACCAGACGCAGCAGACTATGGCTACACCTTC	NA	TRBV18	TRBJ1-2	NA
CASSRDHAETQYF	TGTGCCAGCAGTCGGGATCACGCAGAGACCCAGTACTTC	many	TRBV6-1	TRBJ2-5	NA
CASRTQDQETQYF	TGTGCCAGCAGGACCCAGGACCAAGAGACCCAGTACTTC	NA	TRBV28	TRBJ2-5	NA
CASSFSREGQPQHF	TGTGCCAGCAGTTTTAGCAGGGAGGGTCAGCCCCAGCATTTT	few	TRBV12-3/TRBV12-4	TRBJ1-5	NA
CATSDPGTSGLGTQYF	TGTGCCACCAGTGACCCCGGGACTAGCGGCCTGGGTACGCAGTATTTT	NA	TRBV24-1	TRBJ2-3	TRBD2
CASSRGESYGETQYF	TGTGCCAGCAGCCGGGGAGAATCATACGGGGAGACCCAGTACTTC	NA	TRBV3-1	TRBJ2-5	NA
CASSLADSPLGTDTQYF	TGTGCCAGCAGCTTGGCGGATTCACCGTTGGGCACAGATACGCAGTATTTT	few	TRBV7-2	TRBJ2-3	NA
CASSLNPPAGATEAFF	TGTGCCAGCAGCTTAAACCCCCCGGCAGGGGCAACTGAAGCTTTCTTT	many	TRBV7-2	TRBJ1-1	NA
CSVEGPGSRGNEQFF	TGCAGCGTGGAGGGCCCCGGTAGTCGTGGCAATGAGCAGTTCTTC	few	TRBV29-1	TRBJ2-1	NA
CASSVSKDRGDEQFF	TGCGCCAGCAGTGTTTCGAAGGACAGGGGAGATGAGCAGTTCTTC	NA	TRBV10-1	TRBJ2-1	TRBD1
CASSSKTSSTDTQYF	TGTGCCAGCAGTTCCAAGACTTCGAGCACAGATACGCAGTATTTT	NA	TRBV6-2/TRBV6-3	TRBJ2-3	NA
CASSYGAMNTEAFF	TGTGCCAGCAGTTATGGGGCTATGAACACTGAAGCTTTCTTT	NA	TRBV6-5	TRBJ1-1	NA
CASSLGWSSSYEQYF	TGTGCCAGCAGCTTAGGGTGGAGCAGCTCCTACGAGCAGTACTTC	few	TRBV11-2	TRBJ2-7	NA
CSVGIGGAREQYF	TGCAGCGTTGGCATCGGAGGAGCTAGGGAGCAGTACTTC	few	TRBV29-1	TRBJ2-5	NA
CSARDRGPYNSPLHF	TGCAGTGCTAGGGACAGGGGACCCTATAATTCACCCCTCCACTTT	NA	TRBV20-1	TRBJ1-6	TRBD1
CASSQPLLRDSGELFF	TGCGCCAGCAGCCAACCCCTCCTCCGGGACTCCGGGGAGCTGTTTTTT	few	TRBV4-1	TRBJ2-2	NA
CAGSRTDTQYF	TGTGCCGGCAGCCGGACAGATACGCAGTATTTT	NA	TRBV9	TRBJ2-3	NA
CSAPAWAGVETQYF	TGCAGTGCGCCTGCCTGGGCGGGAGTAGAGACCCAGTACTTC	NA	TRBV20-1	TRBJ2-5	TRBD2
CASSYSFSGRGYNEQFF	TGTGCCAGCAGTTATTCATTTAGTGGGAGGGGCTACAATGAGCAGTTCTTC	few	TRBV27	TRBJ2-1	TRBD2
CASSQGRLAGVQAGELFF	TGTGCCAGCAGCCAAGGAAGACTAGCGGGAGTACAGGCCGGGGAGCTGTTTTTT	NA	TRBV4-2	TRBJ2-2	TRBD2
CASSAAETNNEQFF	TGTGCCAGCAGTGCAGCGGAGACCAACAATGAGCAGTTCTTC	NA	TRBV6-4	TRBJ2-1	NA
CSVVGDTGELFF	TGCAGCGTTGTAGGGGACACCGGGGAGCTGTTTTTT	few	TRBV29-1	TRBJ2-2	NA
CASSYRPGRYNEQFF	TGTGCCAGCAGTTACAGGCCGGGAAGGTACAATGAGCAGTTCTTC	NA	TRBV6-5	TRBJ2-1	NA
CSAVHASGSGNEQYF	TGCAGCGCAGTCCATGCTAGCGGGAGCGGGAACGAGCAGTACTTC	many	TRBV29-1	TRBJ2-7	TRBD2
CASSFGGTNYGYTF	TGTGCCAGCAGTTTCGGGGGAACTAACTATGGCTACACCTTC	once	TRBV27	TRBJ1-2	NA
CSARETGPGELFF	TGCAGTGCTAGGGAAACAGGGCCCGGGGAGCTGTTTTTT	NA	TRBV20-1	TRBJ2-2	NA
CASSLEATVQYF	TGCGCCAGCAGCTTGGAGGCTACAGTGCAGTACTTC	NA	TRBV5-1	TRBJ2-5	NA
CAISEAGFNQPQHF	TGTGCCATCAGTGAGGCAGGTTTCAATCAGCCCCAGCATTTT	few	TRBV10-3	TRBJ1-5	NA
CASSFIPDSGASKGTQETQYF	TGCGCCAGCAGCTTCATTCCCGACTCGGGAGCATCAAAGGGAACTCAAGAGACCCAGTACTTC	NA	TRBV5-1	TRBJ2-5	NA
CASSLTGGQGAKTQYF	TGTGCCAGCAGCCTTACCGGAGGGCAGGGGGCGAAAACGCAGTATTTT	NA	TRBV3-1	TRBJ2-3	TRBD1
CSVEKGGTSTDTQYF	TGCAGCGTTGAAAAGGGGGGCACTAGCACAGATACGCAGTATTTT	NA	TRBV29-1	TRBJ2-3	NA
CAISEDEWRIYGYTF	TGTGCCATCAGTGAGGACGAATGGCGTATCTATGGCTACACCTTC	NA	TRBV10-3	TRBJ1-2	NA
CASSSTGPSYEEQYF	TGCGCCAGCAGCTCAACCGGGCCTAGCTACGAAGAGCAGTACTTC	NA	TRBV5-1	TRBJ2-7	NA
CASSLSQGWQETQYF	TGTGCCAGCAGTTTAAGTCAGGGTTGGCAAGAGACCCAGTACTTC	NA	TRBV27	TRBJ2-5	NA
CASSLTGGGEQYF	TGCGCCAGCAGCTTGACAGGGGGCGGCGAGCAGTACTTC	many	TRBV7-2	TRBJ2-7	TRBD1
CASSPTFHHSGEEQNIQYF	TGTGCCAGCAGCCCTACCTTTCACCATAGCGGGGAGGAACAAAACATTCAGTACTTC	NA	TRBV7-2	TRBJ2-4	TRBD2
CAGSSTWTGGTQYF	TGTGCCGGCAGCTCCACTTGGACCGGCGGGACCCAGTACTTC	NA	TRBV7-8	TRBJ2-5	NA
CASSSTSRDRGTQYF	TGTGCCAGCAGTTCGACGTCGCGGGATCGGGGGACCCAGTACTTC	NA	TRBV6-2/TRBV6-3	TRBJ2-5	NA
CASSGGGRFNEKLFF	TGTGCCAGCAGTGGAGGGGGCAGGTTTAACGAAAAACTGTTTTTT	few	TRBV2	TRBJ1-4	TRBD1
CAITVRLAGYEQYF	TGCGCCATAACAGTTCGGCTAGCGGGATACGAGCAGTACTTC	few	TRBV29-1	TRBJ2-7	TRBD2
CASSLTAGADTQYF	TGTGCCAGCAGCTTAACGGCAGGGGCAGATACGCAGTATTTT	NA	TRBV7-3	TRBJ2-3	NA
CASSQEWGLAGEGEQYF	TGCGCCAGCAGCCAAGAATGGGGACTAGCGGGAGAGGGCGAGCAGTACTTC	few	TRBV4-1	TRBJ2-7	TRBD2